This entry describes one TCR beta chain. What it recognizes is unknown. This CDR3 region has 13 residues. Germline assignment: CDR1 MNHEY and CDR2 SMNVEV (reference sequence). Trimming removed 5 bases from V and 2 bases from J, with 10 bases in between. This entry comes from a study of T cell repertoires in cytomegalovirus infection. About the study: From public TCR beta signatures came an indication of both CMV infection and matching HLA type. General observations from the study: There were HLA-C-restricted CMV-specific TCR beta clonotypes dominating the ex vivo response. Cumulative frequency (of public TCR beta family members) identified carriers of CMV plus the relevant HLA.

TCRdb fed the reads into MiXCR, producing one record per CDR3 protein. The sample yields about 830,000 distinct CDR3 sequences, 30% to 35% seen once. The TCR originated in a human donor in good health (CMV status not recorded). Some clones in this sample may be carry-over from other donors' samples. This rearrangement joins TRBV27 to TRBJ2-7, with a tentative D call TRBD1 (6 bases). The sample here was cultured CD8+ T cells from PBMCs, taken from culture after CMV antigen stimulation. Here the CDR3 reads CASSQGPAYEQYF. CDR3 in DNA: TGTGCCAGCAGTCAGGGGCCGGCCTACGAGCAGTACTTC.